These 26 T cell receptor beta chains were sequenced from one sample in a study of blood T cell repertoires in COVID-19. Assay: immunoSEQ multiplex PCR; the TCRdb copy retains only in-frame clones and omits some. The sample lists around 100,000 clones; roughly 76% were seen once. The sequenced sample was peripheral blood. These receptors were taken from a man aged 80 or over with COVID-19, enrolled during active disease.

This rearrangement joins TRBV7-6 to TRBJ2-7, with 10 positions matching TRBD1. CDR1 and CDR2 (germline): SGHVS, FNYEAQ. V lost 4 bases and J lost 3; bases outside the gene matches: 9. CDR3 length equals 16 residues. This chain's CDR3 is CASSSYRGQGLYEQYF. The CDR3 region has the DNA TGTGCCAGCAGCTCCTACCGGGGACAGGGGCTCTACGAGCAGTACTTC.

The rearrangement uses TRBV13 and TRBJ2-5; 10 bases map to TRBD1. The germline gives CDR1 PRHDT, CDR2 FYEKMQ (reference sequence). Trimming took 7 bases from V and 4 from J; bases not matched to a gene: 12. The CDR3 consists of 16 residues. CDR3 in DNA: TGTGCCAGCATCTCCCGCATCGACAGGGGGCGAGAGACCCAGTACTTC. Amino acid sequence: CASISRIDRGRETQYF.

The chain combines TRBV7-2 with TRBJ2-7; 15 positions match TRBD2. The CDR3 runs 18 residues. The V segment lost 1 base and the J segment 3 bases; nucleotides outside the gene matches: 7. Germline V gives CDR1 SGHTA, CDR2 FQGNSA. The CDR3 spells CASSLDGLAGGKNYEQYF. Here the CDR3 DNA reads TGTGCCAGCAGCTTAGACGGACTAGCGGGGGGGAAAAACTACGAGCAGTACTTC. The variable domain in full, completed from reference TRBV7-2 and TRBJ2-7, reads GAGVSQSPSNKVTEKGKDVELRCDPISGHTALYWYRQSLGQGLEFLIYFQGNSAPDKSGLPSDRFSAERTGGSVSTLTIQRTQQEDSAVYLCASSLDGLAGGKNYEQYFGPGTRLTVT.

The V and J genes are TRBV5-4 and TRBJ1-3; D is ambiguous. Trimming stripped 4 bases from V and 7 bases from J, with 15 bases between. CDR1 and CDR2 from the germline V gene are SGHNT and YYREEE (reference sequence). The CDR3 sequence is 14 residues long. DNA of the CDR3: TGTGCCAGCAGCCCCATGGGCGATTATAACACCATATATTTT. Translation: CASSPMGDYNTIYF.

J is TRBJ1-1 and V is TRBV7-3; 7 nucleotides match TRBD1. Germline V lookup: CDR1 SGHTA, CDR2 FQGTGA. Trimming cost V 3 bases and J 1 base; bases outside gene matches: 2. CDR3 length: 14 amino acids. This chain's CDR3 is CASSFQGGNTEAFF. CDR3 nucleotide sequence: TGTGCCAGCAGCTTCCAGGGGGGGAACACTGAAGCTTTCTTT.

V is TRBV19 and J is TRBJ2-2; 7 bases line up with TRBD1. This CDR3 has 15 amino acids. After removal of 5 bases from V and 6 bases from J, the junction contained 9 bases not matched to a gene. Germline V lookup: CDR1 LNHDA, CDR2 SQIVND (reference sequence). Here the CDR3 reads CASSGDSGGPGELFF. The CDR3 bases are TGTGCCAGTAGTGGTGATTCAGGGGGTCCCGGGGAGCTGTTTTTT.

The V and J genes are TRBV6-5 and TRBJ2-7; D remains unclear. The CDR3 totals 14 residues. The germline CDR1 and CDR2 sequences are MNHEY and SVGAGI. V was clipped by 4 bases and J by 2 bases, with 12 bases between them. The CDR3 DNA reads TGTGCCAGCAGTTCTGATTGGGCTGCCTACGAGCAGTACTTC. Its protein product is CASSSDWAAYEQYF.

This chain joins TRBV11-1 and TRBJ2-3, with no clear D. This CDR3 is built from 14 residues. V shed 1 base and J shed 0 bases, with 5 bases lying between them. CDR1 and CDR2 (germline): SGHAT, FQDESV (reference sequence). The CDR3 nucleotides are TGTGCCAGCAGCTTAGGCCGGAGCACAGATACGCAGTATTTT. Its protein is CASSLGRSTDTQYF.

The chain carries TRBV11-1 and TRBJ1-1; D gene ambiguous. The CDR3 extends over 13 amino acids. CDR1 and CDR2 from the germline V gene are SGHAT and FQDESV (reference sequence). Deletions cut 3 bases from V and 1 base from J, with 6 bases between. CDR3 sequence: CASSFFKNTEAFF. CDR3 DNA sequence: TGTGCCAGCAGCTTTTTTAAGAACACTGAAGCTTTCTTT.

J is TRBJ1-1 and V is TRBV10-3, with D tentatively TRBD1 (6 bases). The germline V and J ends were trimmed by 10 bases and 5 bases, with 17 bases remaining between them. CDR1 is ENHRY and CDR2 is SYGVKD in the germline V gene. The CDR3 totals 13 residues. The chain's CDR3 is CATYRDGGTEAFF. The CDR3 DNA reads as TGTGCCACATACAGGGACGGCGGGACTGAAGCTTTCTTT.

This clone was seen a handful of times. The chain combines TRBV6-5 with TRBJ1-2; 8 bases are a match to TRBD1. The ends lost 6 bases at V and 4 bases at J; junction bases unmatched: 10. The germline V gene encodes CDR1 MNHEY and CDR2 SVGAGI. The length of the CDR3 is 15 residues. CDR3 nucleotides: TGTGCCAGCAGGCCATCAGGGGGCGTCGGCTATGGCTACACCTTC. Amino acids: CASRPSGGVGYGYTF.

This chain joins TRBV9 and TRBJ2-5; D is ambiguous. The CDR3 runs to 13 residues. The germline V gene encodes CDR1 SGDLS and CDR2 YYNGEE. V lost 0 bases and J 5 bases, leaving 8 bases between the germline ends. For the CDR3, the DNA is TGTGCCAGCAGCGTAGGGGCCGCCGAGACCCAGTACTTC. Protein sequence: CASSVGAAETQYF. Based on the CDR3 plus reference TRBV9 and TRBJ2-5, the full variable domain is DSGVTQTPKHLITATGQRVTLRCSPRSGDLSVYWYQQSLDQGLQFLIQYYNGEERAKGNILERFSAQQFPDLHSELNLSSLELGDSALYFCASSVGAAETQYFGPGTRLLVL.

The chain couples TRBV19 to TRBJ2-4; D gene ambiguous. The V and J ends lost 4 bases and 13 bases respectively, with 14 bases between them. The length of the CDR3 is 12 residues. Germline-derived CDR1 and CDR2 are LNHDA and SQIVND (reference sequence). In nucleotides, the CDR3 is TGTGCCAGTAGTACAGACCGAGCAGGACAGTACTTC. Its translation is CASSTDRAGQYF.

The chain joins TRBV7-8 to TRBJ2-7, with 8 bases that match TRBD1. The CDR3 sequence is 14 residues long. Germline CDR1 is SGHVS and CDR2 is FQNEAQ. Trimming at V came to 5 bases and at J to 5 bases, leaving 8 bases not matched to a gene. The CDR3 loop is CASSHRDRSHEQYF. The CDR3 coding sequence is TGTGCCAGCAGCCACCGGGACAGGTCACACGAGCAGTACTTC.

This clone was counted once. The chain recombines TRBV11-2 with TRBJ1-3; D is possibly TRBD1 (5 bases). Trimming removed 3 bases from V and 2 bases from J, with 11 bases in between. This CDR3 comprises 15 residues. The V gene's germline CDR1 is SGHAT and CDR2 FQNNGV. CDR3 sequence: CASSFGAGPGNTIYF. The CDR3 coding sequence is TGTGCCAGCAGCTTTGGGGCAGGACCTGGAAACACCATATATTTT.

This sequence joins TRBV28 and TRBJ1-6, with D unclear. The V end lost 6 bases, the J end lost 0 bases, and 9 bases lay between the germline ends. This CDR3 has 15 amino acids. From germline, CDR1 is MDHEN and CDR2 SYDVKM. CDR3 residues: CASSLQSSYNSPLHF. Here the CDR3 DNA reads TGTGCCAGCAGCCTACAGAGCTCCTATAATTCACCCCTCCACTTT. Full variable domain (missing parts from reference TRBV28 and TRBJ1-6): DVKVTQSSRYLVKRTGEKVFLECVQDMDHENMFWYRQDPGLGLRLIYFSYDVKMKEKGDIPEGYSVSREKKERFSLILESASTNQTSMYLCASSLQSSYNSPLHFGNGTRLTVT.

This chain joins TRBV7-8 and TRBJ2-2; D possibly corresponds to TRBD2 (5 bases). The germline gives CDR1 SGHVS, CDR2 FQNEAQ. Trimming cost V 4 bases and J 5 bases, with 23 bases left between them. This CDR3 region has 18 residues. The CDR3 bases are TGTGCCAGCAGCTCCACGAGGGTTGGGCTAGGACGGACCGGGGAGCTGTTTTTT. Protein sequence: CASSSTRVGLGRTGELFF.

This clone was found once. The gene calls are TRBV7-2 and TRBJ2-3; perhaps TRBD1 as D (5 bases). CDR1 is SGHTA and CDR2 is FQGNSA in the germline V gene. V lost 0 bases, J lost 5 bases, and 15 bases lay in between. The CDR3 has 16 residues. The CDR3 protein is CASSLATVPRGDTQYF. For the CDR3, the DNA is TGTGCCAGCAGCTTAGCTACGGTCCCTAGGGGAGATACGCAGTATTTT.

The genes are TRBV18 and TRBJ1-1; a weak D match, TRBD1 (5 bases). The CDR3 totals 18 residues. Per the germline V gene, CDR1 is KGHSH and CDR2 is LQKENI. Trimming shortened V by 6 bases and J by 3 bases, and 26 bases separated the two germline ends. CDR3 nucleotides: TGTGCCAGCTCTATTAACGGGGCAGGATCTAGGAGGGACACTGAAGCTTTCTTT. Translation gives CASSINGAGSRRDTEAFF.

The chain carries TRBV12-3 or TRBV12-4 and TRBJ2-5, with 7 positions matching TRBD1. V gave up 7 bases and J gave up 4 bases; unmatched junction bases: 6. CDR3 length: 13 amino acids. CDR3 in amino acids: CASKPTGRETQYF. The CDR3 DNA is TGTGCCAGCAAGCCGACAGGGCGAGAGACCCAGTACTTC.

The chain uses TRBV5-5 and TRBJ2-5; a possible D gene is TRBD2 (7 bases). Germline CDR1 is SGHKS and CDR2 is YYEKEE (reference sequence). V gave up 3 bases and J gave up 7 bases, with 22 bases separating them. This CDR3 comprises 16 residues. The CDR3 coding sequence is TGTGCCAGCAGCTACCTTGGGACCGCGGGGGCAGGGACCCAGTACTTC. Amino acids: CASSYLGTAGAGTQYF.

The chain couples TRBV5-6 to TRBJ2-3, with 10 positions matching TRBD1. The CDR3 runs 15 residues. With 5 bases clipped from V and 8 bases from J, the junction kept 11 bases outside the gene matches. Germline V gene data show CDR1 as SGHDT and CDR2 as YYEEEE. CDR3 residues: CASRPRGQGKITQYF. In nucleotides, the CDR3 is TGTGCCAGCAGACCACGGGGACAGGGGAAGATTACGCAGTATTTT.

V is TRBV27 and J is TRBJ2-3; D possibly corresponds to TRBD1 (5 bases). The CDR3 extends over 13 amino acids. The V gene's germline CDR1 is MNHEY and CDR2 SMNVEV (reference sequence). V was pared by 5 bases and J by 0 bases, with 6 bases between. The CDR3 nucleotides are TGTGCCAGCAGTCGACAGAGCACAGATACGCAGTATTTT. Translated, it gives CASSRQSTDTQYF.

The chain joins TRBV5-1 to TRBJ2-6; unclear D gene. CDR3 size: 16 residues. V gave up 4 bases and J gave up 0 bases, with 11 bases separating them. Germline loops: CDR1 SGHRS, CDR2 YFSETQ. This CDR3 is CASSATENSGANVLTF. The CDR3 DNA is TGCGCCAGCAGCGCTACAGAGAACTCTGGGGCCAACGTCCTGACTTTC.

The genes are TRBV25-1 and TRBJ2-3; 7 positions match TRBD2. The CDR3 runs to 17 residues. The V segment lost 1 base and the J segment 2 bases; nucleotides outside the gene matches: 9. Germline-derived CDR1 and CDR2 are MGHDK and SYGVNS. CDR3 protein: CASSEWGGVLPTDTQYF. CDR3 DNA: TGTGCCAGCAGTGAATGGGGGGGGGTTCTACCCACAGATACGCAGTATTTT.

V gene TRBV19 combines with J gene TRBJ1-3; TRBD1 is a possible D gene (6 bases). V lost 10 bases, J lost 3 bases, and 19 bases lay in between. Germline CDR1 and CDR2: LNHDA and SQIVND (reference sequence). The CDR3 contains 15 residues. CDR3 in DNA: TGTGCCACCACGAAAGGGGGAAGATTTGGAAACACCATATATTTT. This encodes CATTKGGRFGNTIYF.